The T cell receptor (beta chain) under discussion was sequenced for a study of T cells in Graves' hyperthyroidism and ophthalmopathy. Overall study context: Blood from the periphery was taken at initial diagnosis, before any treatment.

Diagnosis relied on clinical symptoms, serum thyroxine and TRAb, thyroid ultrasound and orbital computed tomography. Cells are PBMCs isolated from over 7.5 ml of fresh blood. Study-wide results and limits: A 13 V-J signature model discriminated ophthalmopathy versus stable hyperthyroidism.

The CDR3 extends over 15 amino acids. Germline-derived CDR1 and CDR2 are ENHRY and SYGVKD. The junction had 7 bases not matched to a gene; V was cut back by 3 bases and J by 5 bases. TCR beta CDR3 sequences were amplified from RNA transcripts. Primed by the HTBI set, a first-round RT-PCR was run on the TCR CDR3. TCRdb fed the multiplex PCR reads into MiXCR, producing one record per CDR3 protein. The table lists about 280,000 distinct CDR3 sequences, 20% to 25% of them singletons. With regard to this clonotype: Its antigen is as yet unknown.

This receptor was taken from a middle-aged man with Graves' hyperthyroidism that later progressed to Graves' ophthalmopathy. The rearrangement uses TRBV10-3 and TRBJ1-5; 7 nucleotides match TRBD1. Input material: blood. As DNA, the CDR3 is TGTGCCATCAGTGAAAGTGGACAGGCTGATCAGCCCCAGCATTTT. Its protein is CAISESGQADQPQHF.